These 26 T cell receptor beta chains share one sample of origin, sequenced in a study of cytomegalovirus exposure and HLA in healthy donors (dated by TCRdb to the late 2010s). Libraries came from the immunoSEQ multiplex PCR assay. For the multiplex PCR, a mixture combining 60 forward primers for TCR Vbeta segments and 13 reverse primers for TCR Jbeta segments was used. This immuneACCESS table, as held by TCRdb, lists in-frame sequences with V and J called but not all clones. Of the missing ones, under half trace to an unresolved V gene in checked studies; the others have no known cause. Here the sample has 90,000 to 130,000 clones; 74% occur a single time. The top ten clones comprise around 4.8% of the sample. Sequencing was carried out using PBMCs. These receptors originate from a man in his thirties or forties in good health and CMV-seropositive.

This chain links TRBV4-2 with TRBJ2-7; 8 bases align to TRBD1. There are 14 residues in the CDR3. The ends lost 0 bases at V and 3 bases at J; junction bases unmatched: 1. CDR1 LGHNA and CDR2 YNFKEQ come from the germline V gene. The CDR3 is CASSQEQGDYEQYF. The CDR3 DNA reads TGTGCCAGCAGCCAAGAACAGGGGGACTACGAGCAGTACTTC.

The genes are TRBV4-3 and TRBJ2-5; 7 nucleotides match TRBD1. The CDR3 loop spans 14 amino acids. The V segment lost 1 base and the J segment 4 bases; nucleotides outside the gene matches: 3. Germline values: CDR1 LGHNA, CDR2 YSLEER. CDR3 region: CASSQGHRGETQYF. As DNA, the CDR3 is TGCGCCAGCAGCCAAGGACACAGGGGAGAGACCCAGTACTTC.

J is TRBJ2-6 and V is TRBV30; D is possibly TRBD2 (7 bases). The germline CDR1 and CDR2 sequences are GTSNPN and SVGIG (reference sequence). The ends were cut back, 2 bases at V and 12 bases at J, with 20 bases in the middle. There are 15 residues in the CDR3. CDR3 DNA: TGTGCCTGGAGTCCTTTACAGGGAGGGTCCGGCGTCCTGACTTTC. Residues: CAWSPLQGGSGVLTF.

The chain carries TRBV6-1 and TRBJ2-4; TRBD1 matches at 11 bases. The germline gives CDR1 MNHNS, CDR2 SASEGT. The CDR3 has 14 amino acids. J lost 6 bases, V lost 4 bases, and 2 bases had no gene match. The CDR3: CASSAGQGANIQYF. CDR3 nucleotides: TGTGCCAGCAGTGCAGGACAGGGGGCAAACATTCAGTACTTC.

The chain recombines TRBV11-2 with TRBJ2-1, with D perhaps TRBD1 (5 bases). The CDR3 has 14 residues. Trimming cost V 5 bases and J 4 bases, with 12 bases left between them. Per the germline V gene, CDR1 is SGHAT and CDR2 is FQNNGV. CDR3 sequence (DNA): TGTGCCAGCAGCCCCCAGGGTGGGTACAATGAGCAGTTCTTC. Amino acids: CASSPQGGYNEQFF.

This clone was detected only a few times. The chain has TRBV5-4 and TRBJ2-5; TRBD2 matches at 10 bases. This CDR3 is built from 16 residues. CDR1 and CDR2 (germline): SGHNT, YYREEE (reference sequence). Trimming took 0 bases from V and 2 from J; bases not matched to a gene: 4. CDR3 in DNA: TGTGCCAGCAGCTTGGCCGGTAGCGGGGGGCAAGAGACCCAGTACTTC. Translating gives CASSLAGSGGQETQYF.

The V gene is TRBV5-1, the J gene TRBJ1-1, with 8 nucleotides matching TRBD1. CDR3 length equals 17 residues. CDR1 is SGHRS and CDR2 is YFSETQ in the germline V gene. The junction had 13 bases not matched to a gene; V was cut back by 2 bases and J by 4 bases. CDR3 in amino acids: CASSFGQGTGGGTEAFF. The CDR3 DNA follows: TGCGCCAGCAGCTTCGGACAGGGAACGGGTGGGGGCACTGAAGCTTTCTTT.

The chain is built from TRBV5-1 and TRBJ2-1; a weak D match, TRBD1 (6 bases). Germline lookup yields CDR1 SGHRS and CDR2 YFSETQ. The ends were cut back, 4 bases at V and 0 bases at J, with 14 bases in the middle. CDR3 size: 16 residues. CDR3 sequence reads: CASSVQGDGSYNEQFF. CDR3 coding DNA: TGCGCCAGCAGCGTACAGGGCGACGGCTCCTACAATGAGCAGTTCTTC.

The J gene is TRBJ1-3, the V gene TRBV5-1; a weak D match, TRBD1 (5 bases). Trimming took 4 bases from V and 4 from J, leaving 15 bases between them. Germline-derived CDR1 and CDR2 are SGHRS and YFSETQ. CDR3 length equals 15 residues. CDR3 DNA sequence: TGCGCCAGCAGCACCGCACCGGGGGAGGGAAACACCATATATTTT. Encoded protein: CASSTAPGEGNTIYF.

This chain links TRBV11-3 with TRBJ2-1; 7 bases are shared with TRBD1. The CDR3 loop spans 14 amino acids. Per germline, CDR1 SGHNT and CDR2 YENEEA. Germline trimming cut 2 bases from V and 6 bases from J; bases unmatched to any gene: 4. The CDR3 nucleotides are TGTGCCAGCAGCTTAACAGGGGCTGGCAATGAGCAGTTCTTC. The encoded protein is CASSLTGAGNEQFF.

V usage is TRBV5-4 and J usage is TRBJ2-7; D is possibly TRBD1 (7 bases). The germline V and J ends were trimmed by 4 bases and 4 bases, with 18 bases remaining between them. CDR1 is SGHNT and CDR2 is YYREEE in the germline V gene (reference sequence). The CDR3 length is 15 residues. For the CDR3, the DNA is TGTGCCAGCAGCCGACAGGGAGGTTATGCGTACGAGCAGTACTTC. This sequence encodes CASSRQGGYAYEQYF. The whole variable domain, filled in from reference TRBV5-4 and TRBJ2-7, reads ETGVTQSPTHLIKTRGQQVTLRCSSQSGHNTVSWYQQALGQGPQFIFQYYREEENGRGNFPPRFSGLQFPNYSSELNVNALELDDSALYLCASSRQGGYAYEQYFGPGTRLTVT.

This chain's CDR3 is CASWPSGTDTQYF. CDR3 in DNA: TGTGCCAGCTGGCCTAGCGGCACAGATACGCAGTATTTT. The rearrangement links TRBV27 to TRBJ2-3, with a tentative D call TRBD2 (6 bases). CDR1 and CDR2 from the germline V gene are MNHEY and SMNVEV (reference sequence). The CDR3 runs to 13 residues. Trimming left V 8 bases short and J 1 base short, with 10 bases between.

This chain joins TRBV9 and TRBJ2-3, with 11 bases lining up with TRBD2. With 3 bases clipped from V and 3 bases from J, the junction kept 6 bases outside the gene matches. Per the germline V gene, CDR1 is SGDLS and CDR2 is YYNGEE. The CDR3 spans 16 residues. The CDR3 region has the DNA TGTGCCAGCAGCGCCCGACTAGCGGGGCTAACAGATACGCAGTATTTT. This sequence encodes CASSARLAGLTDTQYF.

This chain connects TRBV11-2 to TRBJ2-5, with D unresolved. The V end was cut by 4 bases, the J end by 10 bases, with 7 bases between. CDR1 is SGHAT and CDR2 is FQNNGV in the germline V gene. CDR3 length: 10 residues. This CDR3 reads CASSSYYQYF. For the CDR3, the DNA is TGTGCCAGCAGCTCCTACTACCAGTACTTC.

The gene calls are TRBV5-6 and TRBJ1-1; D gene uncertain. The CDR3 runs 13 residues. V was trimmed by 1 base and J by 5 bases, leaving 9 bases between them. Per the germline V gene, CDR1 is SGHDT and CDR2 is YYEEEE. CDR3 nucleotides: TGTGCCAGCAGCTTGACCGGGAGGACTGAAGCTTTCTTT. Encoded protein: CASSLTGRTEAFF.

CDR3 residues: CASSLNSGSSYEQYF. The CDR3 DNA reads as TGTGCCAGCAGCTTAAATAGCGGGAGCTCCTACGAGCAGTACTTC. V is TRBV7-3 and J is TRBJ2-7; 9 bases fit TRBD2. V lost 1 base to trimming and J lost 0 bases; unmatched junction nucleotides: 1. Germline assignment: CDR1 SGHTA and CDR2 FQGTGA. The CDR3 extends over 15 amino acids.

The V call is TRBV4-1, the J call TRBJ2-2; tentative D call: TRBD2 (6 bases). CDR3 length equals 17 residues. The germline V and J ends were trimmed by 0 bases and 1 base, with 12 bases remaining between them. Germline CDR1 MGHRA, CDR2 YSYEKL. For the CDR3, the DNA is TGCGCCAGCAGCCAAGATGGGAGGACGGAGAACACCGGGGAGCTGTTTTTT. The encoded protein is CASSQDGRTENTGELFF.

The chain couples TRBV25-1 to TRBJ1-5; 7 nucleotides match TRBD1. The CDR3 is 16 amino acids. Germline V gives CDR1 MGHDK, CDR2 SYGVNS. With V trimmed by 4 bases and J by 3 bases, 9 bases remained unmatched. The CDR3 nucleotides are TGTGCCAGCAGTGGAGCCGAAGGGACAGTCAATCAGCCCCAGCATTTT. Translating gives CASSGAEGTVNQPQHF. The complete variable domain, with remaining parts taken from reference TRBV25-1 and TRBJ1-5, reads EADIYQTPRYLVIGTGKKITLECSQTMGHDKMYWYQQDPGMELHLIHYSYGVNSTEKGDLSSESTVSRIRTEHFPLTLESARPSHTSQYLCASSGAEGTVNQPQHFGDGTRLSIL.

This clone came up once. The chain joins TRBV28 to TRBJ2-7; 10 bases fit TRBD2. The CDR3 has 14 amino acids. CDR1 and CDR2 (germline): MDHEN, SYDVKM. J gave up 3 bases and V 3 bases, and 2 bases lay outside the gene matches. This chain's CDR3 is CASSLASGGYEQYF. The CDR3 DNA is TGTGCCAGCAGTTTGGCTAGCGGGGGCTACGAGCAGTACTTC.

This chain joins TRBV10-3 and TRBJ2-1; tentative D call: TRBD2 (5 bases). The V and J ends lost 10 bases and 6 bases respectively, with 7 bases between them. Germline assignment: CDR1 ENHRY and CDR2 SYGVKD. This CDR3 region has 10 residues. CDR3 nucleotides: TGTGCCACCCGGGGCAATGAGCAGTTCTTC. The encoded protein is CATRGNEQFF.

The rearrangement uses TRBV19 and TRBJ2-7; TRBD1 matches 8 bases. V gave up 5 bases and J gave up 3 bases; unmatched junction bases: 3. Germline V CDR1 and CDR2: LNHDA, SQIVND (reference sequence). The CDR3 consists of 13 residues. The CDR3 region is CASSPGTGYEQYF. For the CDR3, the DNA is TGTGCCAGTAGTCCCGGGACAGGCTACGAGCAGTACTTC.

This clone was seen a few times. The genes are TRBV6-1 and TRBJ1-5; perhaps TRBD1 as D (5 bases). The CDR3 totals 15 residues. The V and J ends lost 5 bases and 2 bases respectively, with 13 bases between them. Germline assignment: CDR1 MNHNS and CDR2 SASEGT. This chain's CDR3 is CASSPMGQRNQPQHF. Here the CDR3 DNA reads TGTGCCAGCAGTCCGATGGGGCAGCGCAATCAGCCCCAGCATTTT.

This chain joins TRBV4-1 and TRBJ2-2; 8 bases map to TRBD1. V gave up 3 bases and J gave up 4 bases; unmatched junction bases: 10. This CDR3 has 17 amino acids. Germline V gene lookup returns CDR1 MGHRA and CDR2 YSYEKL. For the CDR3, the DNA is TGCGCCAGCAGCCATAGTTGGACAGGGACGAGCACCGGGGAGCTGTTTTTT. Translated: CASSHSWTGTSTGELFF.

This rearrangement joins TRBV7-6 to TRBJ2-2; the match to TRBD2 covers 10 bases. Per the germline V gene, CDR1 is SGHVS and CDR2 is FNYEAQ. The CDR3 is 16 amino acids. The V and J ends lost 0 bases and 9 bases, in that order; junction bases with no gene match: 7. For the CDR3, the DNA is TGTGCCAGCAGCTTAGCAACTAGCGGGGCCTCGCGGGAGCTGTTTTTT. The encoded protein is CASSLATSGASRELFF.

The J gene is TRBJ2-3, the V gene TRBV9; 7 bases fit TRBD2. V lost 3 bases and J lost 1; bases outside the gene matches: 5. This CDR3 has 15 residues. Per the germline V gene, CDR1 is SGDLS and CDR2 is YYNGEE. The CDR3 DNA follows: TGTGCCAGCAGCGAAAGAGCGGGGCGCACAGATACGCAGTATTTT. Protein: CASSERAGRTDTQYF.

The genes are TRBV2 and TRBJ1-1, with TRBD1 identical over 7 bases. This CDR3 contains 13 residues. With 6 bases clipped from V and 1 base from J, the junction kept 2 bases outside the gene matches. The germline V gene has CDR1 SNHLY and CDR2 FYNNEI. The CDR3 coding sequence is TGTGCCAGCAGGGGACAGCCGAACACTGAAGCTTTCTTT. It translates to CASRGQPNTEAFF.